The present TCR beta chain was sequenced within a study of post-analysis software for immune sequencing data (dated by TCRdb to the mid-2010s). Turning to the overall study: Relapsing-remitting, secondary progressive and progressive-relapsing multiple sclerosis were recorded as disease courses, and subtype annotation was lacking for some patients. The patient repertoires were compared against 11 previously published healthy control repertoires obtained from donors aged 6 to 25 years. A subset of samples was prepared in parallel using single-end sample barcoding, then pooled and co-amplified after Illumina adapter ligation. Here is what the overall study found, with its caveats: The control group was slightly older than the multiple sclerosis patient group. Normalized Chao1 diversity was significantly lower in multiple sclerosis patients than controls, suggesting substantial peripheral T-cell clonal expansion. Direct clustering with F measure revealed strong co-clustering of samples prepared in the same batch, which led to a batch-effect correction. Significantly higher frequencies in patients than in controls were found for roughly five TRBV segments, including TRBV5-6, TRBV5-1 and TRBV20-1.

TCR beta repertoires were profiled from peripheral blood of approximately 13 young patients with multiple sclerosis to demonstrate the VDJtools post-analysis software. The patients with multiple sclerosis were children and adolescents between 6 and 15 years of age. Remarks on this clonotype: It has no known antigen specificity. The record has no base qualities; no much larger clone is one base away.

Library generation was performed with PCR. The instrument given in TCRdb is Illumina HiSeq 2500. To reduce PCR and sequencing biases, unique molecular identifiers were built into the TCR beta cDNA libraries. Every 1 to 10 million input T cells yielded 500,000 or so cDNA molecules, meaning each molecule approximated one T cell. Patient libraries were prepared and sequenced with the same protocol used for the earlier healthy control dataset. Samples belonging to the same batch were prepared together, multiplexed and sequenced on a shared HiSeq lane. The study's own analysis went as follows. Raw barcoded reads were processed with MIGEC, and single-read molecular identifier groups were discarded before consensus assembly and CDR3 extraction. Clonotype tables were post-analysed with VDJtools, normalizing diversity by down-sampling all datasets to the smallest sample size. Repertoire overlap clustering matched CDR3 amino acid but not nucleotide sequences to correct batch-related cross-sample contamination. Using fastp trimming at Q25 and MiXCR clonotype assembly, TCRdb reanalyzed the public sequencing data and kept in-frame beta chains. Merged by CDR3 protein, the rows form single entries marked with the most common genes and DNA. V and J calls and clone size were set by TCRdb, not the authors. The table for this sample lists 450,000 to 700,000 distinct CDR3 sequences; 44% of them were counted only once. The top ten constitute around 1.7% of the sample.

CDR1 SGHRS and CDR2 YFSETQ were looked up in the germline V gene. Including cysteine and phenylalanine, the CDR3 has 14 amino acids. Only CDR3 DNA is held: 42 bases, read in frame from base 1. V loses 0 bases of germline sequence and J loses 4 bases, and the interval between the two ends is 7 bases. Sequenced input: blood. The rearrangement joined TRBV5-1 to TRBJ1-4; the D gene assignment is ambiguous. The sequence was obtained from a girl between 5 and 17 years old with multiple sclerosis. The nucleotide sequence reads as follows: TGCGCCAGCAGCTTGGCGTCAGATAATGAAAAACTGTTTTTT. It translates as CASSLASDNEKLFF. The entire variable domain, with the stretches around the CDR3 drawn from the reference TRBV5-1 and TRBJ1-4 proteins, is KAGVTQTPRYLIKTRGQQVTLSCSPISGHRSVSWYQQTPGQGLQFLFEYFSETQRNKGNFPGRFSGRQFSNSRSEMNVSTLELGDSALYLCASSLASDNEKLFFGSGTQLSVL.